In its sample, the clone carrying this T cell receptor (beta chain) was seen many times. The data are from a study of read filtering for tumor transcriptome and immune sequencing. Molecular barcoded adaptors covering alpha/delta and beta/gamma chains were used on 400 ng RNA. TCRdb analysed the reads with MiXCR anew, one entry per CDR3 protein. The data show 100,000 to 150,000 distinct CDR3 sequences, with about 13% seen just once and more than 6.5% held by the top ten. Germline loops: CDR1 LNHDA, CDR2 SQIVND (reference sequence). Trimming cost V 7 bases and J 6 bases, with 13 bases left between them. CDR3 length equals 13 residues.

V and J are TRBV19 and TRBJ2-1, with TRBD2 as a possible D gene (5 bases). Sequenced material: a population of CD138-negative cells sorted from bone marrow. The receptor was derived from a donor aged 40 or over with multiple myeloma. The CDR3 is CASTLTTLNEQFF. CDR3 DNA: TGTGCCAGTACCCTGACTACCCTCAATGAGCAGTTCTTC.